This section outlines one TCR beta chain sequence together with its context. The table lists this clone with a count of one. Its antigen is unknown. Qualities for individual bases were not recorded, and no much larger clone is one base off. Taken with the paper, the label for time point translates to: baseline, week 1 (first vaccination visit). This specimen's treatment or condition label, per the study, means: pre-vaccination baseline after standard-of-care therapy. All donors had newly diagnosed IDH1-mutant astrocytomas of WHO grade 3 or 4 that showed loss of nuclear ATRX. The samples were drawn from NOA16, a multicentre, single-arm, open-label phase I trial in Germany that tested a mutant IDH1 peptide vaccine in humans for the first time. Blood drawn at visit V03 was used as the baseline sample for immunogenicity testing. Genomic DNA for TCRB sequencing was isolated from EDTA blood with the DNeasy Blood and Tissue Kit.

Reading from cysteine to phenylalanine, the CDR3 counts 16 amino acids. Kept here is only the CDR3 DNA, which spans 48 bases and is read in frame from base 1. Looking up the germline V gene (reference sequence) yields CDR1 SGHAT and CDR2 FQDESV. V ends up 4 bases short and J 1 base short, with an unmatched junction base count of 7. This sample was included in a study of a mutant IDH1 vaccine in newly diagnosed glioma (dated by TCRdb to the early 2020s). About the full investigation: The 30 to 40 treated patients were about 60% male and around 40% female, with a mean age of approximately 40 years. Before enrollment, patients had received standard therapy of radiotherapy alone, temozolomide alone, or radiochemotherapy with temozolomide; most received the combination. Six visits were used for peripheral blood collection: V03 (baseline), V05, V07, V10, V12 and V13. For exploratory analyses, longitudinal TCRB deep sequencing was carried out in 25 treated patients wherever samples were available.

Library generation was performed with the immunoSEQ multiplex PCR assay. The hsTCRB Kit was used according to the manufacturer's protocol to amplify rearranged TCR beta chain sequences. TCRB libraries were sequenced on an Illumina MiSeq. Turning to the authors' computational methods: Demultiplexing, trimming and gene mapping were performed with the kit vendor's proprietary platform. Sourced from immuneACCESS, this table was stored by TCRdb with only in-frame sequences that have V and J called. A share of the clones is absent; for the studies checked, an unresolved V gene accounts for under half, and the remainder has no known explanation. V and J calls plus clone size are reproduced from that table; the DNA served to infer D and trimming. The table for this sample lists about 33,000 clones; 75% to 90% of them were counted only once. Of the sample, around 4.9% falls within the top ten clones. Beyond this particular receptor, the publication reports: It was noted by the authors that analyses of patient blood samples could not be reproduced owing to sample limitations. Changes in the top peripheral T cell clonotypes picked up by TCRB sequencing did not appear to be linked to pseudoprogression. Immune responses induced by the vaccine were seen in over 80% of patients across multiple MHC alleles. Selection of PBMC samples for TCRB deep sequencing was based on availability.

The chain is made from TRBV11-1 and TRBJ1-1; 9 middle bases align to TRBD1. The sample was PBMCs, taken from a glioma patient treated with radiotherapy, temozolomide or both. The TCR originated in a woman aged 40 to 50 with glioma. The CDR3 protein sequence reads: CASSSGDRVWNTEAFF. The bases read TGTGCCAGCAGCTCCGGGGACAGGGTGTGGAACACTGAAGCTTTCTTT.